This T cell receptor (beta chain) was recovered during a study of blood T cell repertoires in COVID-19. Study overall: The origin of the acute and convalescent COVID-19 samples was the United States, Italy and Spain. The analysed material was cDNA or gDNA that came from T cells, B-cell-depleted T cells, or PBMCs.

There are a few counts of this clone. The CDR3 loop spans 16 amino acids. Germline CDR1 is ENHRY and CDR2 is SYGVKD. With V trimmed by 10 bases and J by 1 base, 13 bases remained unmatched. Original methodology: Using reference gene primer amplification, nucleated cell counts were estimated. Data came from immunoSEQ multiplex PCR; TCRdb stores just in-frame clones and leaves some out. V and J calls and clone size come straight from that table; D and trimming were deduced from the DNA. Here the sample spans around 200,000 clones, about 88% being singletons. The chain uses TRBV10-3 and TRBJ1-1; 9 nucleotides line up with TRBD1. The source material was peripheral blood. This receptor was taken from a man younger than 40 with active or convalescent COVID-19. In nucleotides, the CDR3 is TGTGCCACCGCGGACAGGGGCCCCATCTCGAACACTGAAGCTTTCTTT. Translating gives CATADRGPISNTEAFF.